The 6 T cell receptor beta chains below come from one sample, sequenced in a study of T cells expressing NK-cell markers. TCRdb reprocessed the 5' RACE reads and reports one entry per CDR3 protein, with no DNA. The data show 500,000 to 600,000 distinct CDR3 sequences, and the top ten clones hold roughly 3.5%. Material: blood T cells: a sorted CD56 or NKG2C T cell subset, CD4+ or CD8+ T cells, or bulk PBMC T cells (not recorded which). The origin of the receptors is a man aged 18-30 years in good health.

CDR3 sequence reads: CASSLLSGSDNEQFF. The chain joins TRBV11-2 to TRBJ2-1; TCRdb indicates TRBD2, and absent DNA this call remains unverified. Germline CDR1 reads SGHAT; CDR2 reads FQNNGV. CDR3 size: 15 residues.

The gene calls are TRBV5-6 and TRBJ2-2; the D gene TCRdb calls, TRBD2, cannot be checked with no DNA. Germline V gene data show CDR1 as SGHDT and CDR2 as YYEEEE. There are 14 residues in the CDR3. This CDR3 is CASSSDYSGGELFF.

The chain recombines TRBV7-9 with TRBJ2-1; TCRdb returns TRBD1, unconfirmable since there is no DNA. CDR3 length: 16 amino acids. The V gene's germline CDR1 is SEHNR and CDR2 FQNEAQ (reference sequence). The CDR3 spells CASSFLLGQGHNEQFF.

This chain's CDR3 is CASSNSNRDLYEQYF. The chain recombines TRBV3-1 with TRBJ2-7. Germline V CDR1 and CDR2: LGHDT, YNNKEL (reference sequence). This CDR3 spans 15 amino acids.

The chain couples TRBV4-3 to TRBJ2-5; with no DNA, the TCRdb D assignment of TRBD2 cannot be verified. Germline values: CDR1 LGHNA, CDR2 YSLEER. The CDR3 loop spans 15 amino acids. The CDR3 region is CASSQNSGRPETQYF.

The genes are TRBV12-3 or TRBV12-4 and TRBJ1-2; lacking DNA, the TRBD1 call made by TCRdb goes unchecked. The CDR3 is made up of 17 amino acids. CDR3: CASSLWTGGRANYGYTF.